This T cell receptor beta chain is from a study of blood T cell repertoires in COVID-19. Overall study context: Researchers got acute and convalescent COVID-19 samples from the United States, Italy and Spain. Sources were T cells, B-cell-depleted T cells, or PBMCs; the material itself was cDNA or gDNA.

In its sample, this clone was seen a few times. Only in-frame clones appear in the TCRdb table, and some are missing; sequencing was by immunoSEQ multiplex PCR. The sample has fewer than 85,000 clones, about 76% seen once. CDR1 LGHNA and CDR2 YSLEER come from the germline V gene. Germline trimming cut 4 bases from V and 5 bases from J; bases unmatched to any gene: 8. The CDR3 runs to 14 residues. Source material: peripheral blood. The sequence was collected from a woman aged 80 or older with active or convalescent COVID-19. This chain links TRBV4-3 with TRBJ2-7, with TRBD1 matching over 7 bases. The CDR3 nucleotides read TGCGCCAGCAGCCCCCGGGACAGCTCGCACGAGCAGTACTTC. Its translation: CASSPRDSSHEQYF.